This T cell receptor beta chain stems from a study of blood T cell repertoires in COVID-19. Study-wide context: Both acute and convalescent COVID-19 samples were obtained from the United States, Italy and Spain. PBMCs, B-cell-depleted T cells, or T cells were the source of the cDNA or gDNA that made up the material.

The method was immunoSEQ multiplex PCR; TCRdb's version includes in-frame clones alone and lacks a portion of them. Of roughly 140,000 clones listed, 75% to 90% are singletons. In germline, CDR1 is LNHNV, CDR2 YYDKDF (reference sequence). CDR3 length equals 15 residues. Trimming took 8 bases from V and 0 from J; bases not matched to a gene: 9. This sequence originates from a woman aged 40 to 49 with acute or convalescent COVID-19. The chain uses TRBV15 and TRBJ1-2; TRBD1 matches 7 bases. The sequenced sample was peripheral blood. The CDR3 DNA reads TGTGCCACCGCCGGACAGGTCGACTCTAACTATGGCTACACCTTC. Translated: CATAGQVDSNYGYTF.